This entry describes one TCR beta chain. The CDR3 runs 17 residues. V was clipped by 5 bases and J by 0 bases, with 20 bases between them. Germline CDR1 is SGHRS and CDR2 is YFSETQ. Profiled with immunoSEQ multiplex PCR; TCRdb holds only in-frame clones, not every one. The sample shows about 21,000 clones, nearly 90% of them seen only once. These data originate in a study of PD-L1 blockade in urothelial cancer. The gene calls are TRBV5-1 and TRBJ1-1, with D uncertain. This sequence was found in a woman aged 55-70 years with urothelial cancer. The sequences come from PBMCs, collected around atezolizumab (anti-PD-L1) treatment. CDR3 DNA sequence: TGCGCCAGCAGGAGGCCAACGACGGACTCCTTGAACACTGAAGCTTTCTTT. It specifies CASRRPTTDSLNTEAFF.